The 10 T cell receptor beta chains listed next were all sequenced from one sample in a study of T cells in Graves' hyperthyroidism and ophthalmopathy. RNA transcripts were the template for amplifying TCR beta CDR3 regions. An initial round of RT-PCR targeting the TCR CDR3 relied on the HTBI primer set. TCRdb reprocessed the multiplex PCR reads via MiXCR and lists one record per CDR3 protein. The sample gives around 620,000 distinct CDR3 sequences, more than 13% of which show up once; roughly 6.9% is in the top ten. Sequencing used blood. These receptors all stem from a woman between 18 and 30 years old with Graves' ophthalmopathy.

As to this clonotype: This may come from a read error, since a much larger clone is one base off. The CDR3 carries no conserved terminal phenylalanine or tryptophan, so it likely arises from a read error. This chain uses TRBV5-6 with TRBJ2-7, with D possibly being TRBD2 (5 bases). V was shortened by 0 bases and J by 2 bases, with 12 bases between the two germline ends. The CDR3 covers 15 residues. Germline V CDR1 and CDR2: SGHDT, YYEEEE. Written as DNA, the CDR3 is TGTGCCAGCAGCTTGGGGGCTAGCAGGCCCTACGAGCAGTACCTC. Its protein is CASSLGASRPYEQYL.

This clonotype was observed many times. The rearrangement links TRBV24-1 to TRBJ2-7; D gene uncertain. The CDR3 is 14 residues long. The germline V gene encodes CDR1 KGHDR and CDR2 SFDVKD. Trimming stripped 3 bases from V and 0 bases from J, with 8 bases between. CDR3 DNA: TGTGCCACCAGTGATCCAGGACGCTCCTACGAGCAGTACTTC. It specifies CATSDPGRSYEQYF.

This clonotype was recorded at least ten times. The chain uses TRBV12-3 or TRBV12-4 and TRBJ2-7; no clear D. The CDR3 spans 14 residues. V was trimmed by 6 bases and J by 0 bases, leaving 12 bases between them. The CDR3 sequence is CASSDFLSSYEQYF. As DNA, the CDR3 is TGTGCCAGCAGCGACTTCCTTAGCTCCTACGAGCAGTACTTC.

This clonotype was counted only a few times. The gene calls are TRBV18 and TRBJ2-1; possible D gene TRBD1, 6 bases. Deletions cut 1 base from V and 0 bases from J, with 10 bases between. The germline CDR1 and CDR2 sequences are KGHSH and LQKENI. This CDR3 has 16 residues. CDR3 in amino acids: CASSPQGHDSYNEQFF. CDR3 sequence (DNA): TGTGCCAGCTCACCACAGGGACACGACTCCTACAATGAGCAGTTCTTC. The full variable domain, completed using reference TRBV18 and TRBJ2-1, is NAGVMQNPRHLVRRRGQEARLRCSPMKGHSHVYWYRQLPEEGLKFMVYLQKENIIDESGMPKERFSAEFPKEGPSILRIQQVVRGDSAAYFCASSPQGHDSYNEQFFGPGTRLTVL.

Turning to this clonotype: A read error may explain this, as a much larger clone is one base away. The chain is built from TRBV19 and TRBJ2-1; the D gene is possibly TRBD1 (6 bases). The germline CDR1 and CDR2 sequences are LNHDA and SQIVND (reference sequence). This CDR3 has 15 amino acids. Trimming took off 8 bases at V and 9 bases at J, with 23 bases between the two ends. The CDR3 DNA is TGTGCCAGTGGTTCCCGCACAGGGACCGTTAGTGAGCAGTTCTTC. As protein: CASGSRTGTVSEQFF.

This clonotype was counted ten times or more. The chain employs TRBV6-2 or TRBV6-3 and TRBJ2-1, with D tentatively TRBD2 (7 bases). The V end lost 0 bases, the J end lost 2 bases, and 14 bases lay between the germline ends. Germline values: CDR1 MNHEY, CDR2 SVGEGT. This CDR3 is built from 17 residues. The chain's CDR3 is CASSYSARGATYNEQFF. The CDR3 bases are TGTGCCAGCAGTTACTCGGCCCGGGGGGCAACCTACAATGAGCAGTTCTTC.

This clonotype has ten or more counts. The gene calls are TRBV2 and TRBJ1-5, with unresolved D. Per germline, CDR1 SNHLY and CDR2 FYNNEI. Deletions cut 3 bases from V and 1 base from J, with 1 base between. The CDR3 spans 12 residues. The CDR3 sequence: CASSESNQPQHF. In nucleotides, the CDR3 is TGTGCCAGCAGTGAGAGCAATCAGCCCCAGCATTTT.

This clonotype was detected many times. The chain recombines TRBV3-1 with TRBJ2-3; 9 nucleotides match TRBD2. The CDR3 length is 16 residues. With V trimmed by 2 bases and J by 7 bases, 10 bases remained unmatched. Germline V lookup: CDR1 LGHDT, CDR2 YNNKEL (reference sequence). The CDR3, as DNA: TGTGCCAGCAGCCAACAACCCGGGACTAGCTCAAATACGCAGTATTTT. Translation gives CASSQQPGTSSNTQYF.

The chain has TRBV9 and TRBJ2-7, with a tentative D call TRBD2 (6 bases). The CDR3 contains 14 residues. CDR1 and CDR2 from the germline V gene are SGDLS and YYNGEE. Trimming took 3 bases from V and 2 from J, leaving 12 bases between them. CDR3: CASSAGTAPYEQYF. The CDR3 nucleotides are TGTGCCAGCAGCGCCGGGACTGCCCCCTACGAGCAGTACTTC.

This clonotype was found many times. V gene TRBV20-1 combines with J gene TRBJ2-5; D assignment may be TRBD1 or TRBD2 (5 bases each). CDR3 length: 14 residues. Germline V CDR1 and CDR2: DFQATT, SNEGSKA (reference sequence). V gave up 3 bases and J gave up 4 bases, with 15 bases separating them. CDR3 DNA: TGCAGTGCTAGTGTTTGGGACCCAAGAGAGACCCAGTACTTC. This codes for CSASVWDPRETQYF.